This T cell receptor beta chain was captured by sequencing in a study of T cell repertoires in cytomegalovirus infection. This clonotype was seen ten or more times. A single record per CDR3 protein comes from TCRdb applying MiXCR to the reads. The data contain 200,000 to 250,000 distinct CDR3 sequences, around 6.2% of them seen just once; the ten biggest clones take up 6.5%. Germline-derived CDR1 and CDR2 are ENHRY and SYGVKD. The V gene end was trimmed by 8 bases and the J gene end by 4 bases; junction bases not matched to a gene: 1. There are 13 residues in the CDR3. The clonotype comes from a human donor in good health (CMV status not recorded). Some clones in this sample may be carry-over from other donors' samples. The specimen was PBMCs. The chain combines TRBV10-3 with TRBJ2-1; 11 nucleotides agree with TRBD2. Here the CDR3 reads CAISSGGYNEQFF. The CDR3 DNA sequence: TGTGCCATCTCTAGCGGGGGGTACAATGAGCAGTTCTTC.